There are many counts of the clone carrying this TCR beta chain. The antigen remains undetermined. Germline V CDR1 and CDR2: SGDLS, YYNGEE. V lost 3 bases, J lost 1 base, and 1 base stayed unmatched. There are 15 residues in the CDR3. This record comes from a study of liver allograft versus peripheral blood T cells. About the research overall: Recipients' peripheral blood T cell receptor repertoires were compared with those in transplanted livers. The study, taken as a whole, reports: Liver allograft and peripheral blood T cell receptor repertoires reportedly differed.

MiXCR was run by TCRdb on the reads, yielding one entry per CDR3 protein. The data contain about 9,200 distinct CDR3 sequences, around 26% of them singletons. The chain is built from TRBV9 and TRBJ2-3; 11 nucleotides agree with TRBD2. The source of this sequence is a human patient who had a liver transplant. The graft donor may be the source of some T cells. The chain's CDR3 is CASSEGLAGTDTQYF. The CDR3 DNA sequence: TGTGCCAGCAGCGAGGGACTAGCGGGCACAGATACGCAGTATTTT.